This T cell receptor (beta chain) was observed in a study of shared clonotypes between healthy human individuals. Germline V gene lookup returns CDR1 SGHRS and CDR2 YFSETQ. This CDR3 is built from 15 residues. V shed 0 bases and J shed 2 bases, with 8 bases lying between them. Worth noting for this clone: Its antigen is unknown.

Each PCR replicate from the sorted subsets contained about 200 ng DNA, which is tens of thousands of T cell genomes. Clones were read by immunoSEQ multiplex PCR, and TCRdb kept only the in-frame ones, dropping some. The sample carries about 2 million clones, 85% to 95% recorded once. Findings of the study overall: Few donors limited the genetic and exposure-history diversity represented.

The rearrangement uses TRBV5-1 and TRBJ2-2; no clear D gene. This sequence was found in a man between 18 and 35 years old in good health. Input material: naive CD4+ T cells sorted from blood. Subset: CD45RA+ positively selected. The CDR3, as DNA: TGCGCCAGCAGCTTGGTTCAGCTAAACACCGGGGAGCTGTTTTTT. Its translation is CASSLVQLNTGELFF.